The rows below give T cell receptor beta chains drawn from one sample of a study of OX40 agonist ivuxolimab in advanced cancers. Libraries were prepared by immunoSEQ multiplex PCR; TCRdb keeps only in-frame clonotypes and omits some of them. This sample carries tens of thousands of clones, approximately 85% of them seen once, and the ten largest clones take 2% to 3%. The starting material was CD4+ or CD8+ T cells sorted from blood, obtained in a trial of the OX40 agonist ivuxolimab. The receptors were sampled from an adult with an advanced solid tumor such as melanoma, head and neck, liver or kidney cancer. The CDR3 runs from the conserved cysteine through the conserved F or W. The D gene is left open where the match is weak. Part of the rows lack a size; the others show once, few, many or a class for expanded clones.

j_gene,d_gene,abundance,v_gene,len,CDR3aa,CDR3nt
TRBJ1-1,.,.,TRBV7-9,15,CASSLASGPATEAFF,TGTGCCAGCAGCTTAGCGTCGGGACCCGCCACTGAAGCTTTCTTT
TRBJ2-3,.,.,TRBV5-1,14,CASSLVSSTDTQYF,TGCGCCAGCAGCTTGGTTAGTAGCACAGATACGCAGTATTTT
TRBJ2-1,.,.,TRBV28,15,CASSSSSGLTTEQFF,TGTGCCAGCAGTTCTAGTTCAGGGTTGACAACTGAGCAGTTCTTC
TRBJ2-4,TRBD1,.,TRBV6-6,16,CASSPTGGIAKNIQYF,TGTGCCAGCAGCCCGACAGGGGGTATAGCCAAAAACATTCAGTACTTC
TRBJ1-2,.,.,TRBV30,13,CAWSAGVVYGYTF,TGTGCCTGGAGCGCGGGGGTAGTTTATGGCTACACCTTC
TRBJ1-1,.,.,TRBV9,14,CASSAQDEHTEAFF,TGTGCCAGCAGCGCACAGGACGAACACACTGAAGCTTTCTTT
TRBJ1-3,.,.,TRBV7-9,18,CASSPTSPWGHSGNTIYF,TGTGCCAGCAGCCCTACCTCCCCTTGGGGCCACTCTGGAAACACCATATATTTT
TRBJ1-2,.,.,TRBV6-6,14,CASNLQRTNYGYTF,TGTGCCAGCAACCTCCAACGGACTAACTATGGCTACACCTTC
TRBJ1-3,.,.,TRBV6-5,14,CASRVGGHGNTIYF,TGTGCCAGCAGGGTGGGGGGGCATGGAAACACCATATATTTT
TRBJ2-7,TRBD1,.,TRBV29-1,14,CSVVRDSSIYEQYF,TGCAGCGTTGTCCGGGACAGTTCTATCTACGAGCAGTACTTC
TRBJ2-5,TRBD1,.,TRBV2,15,CASIELTGVGETQYF,TGTGCCAGCATTGAACTTACAGGGGTGGGAGAGACCCAGTACTTC
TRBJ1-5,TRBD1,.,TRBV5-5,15,CASSTLDRGGQPQHF,TGTGCCAGCAGCACGCTGGACAGGGGTGGGCAGCCCCAGCATTTT
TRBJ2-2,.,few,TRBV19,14,CASSIRSDTGELFF,TGTGCCAGTAGTATCCGGTCGGACACCGGGGAGCTGTTTTTT
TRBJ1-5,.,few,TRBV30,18,CAWSVGYSGTASGQPQHF,TGTGCCTGGAGTGTAGGTTACTCGGGGACGGCCTCAGGGCAGCCCCAGCATTTT
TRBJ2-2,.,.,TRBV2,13,CASSLSSTGELFF,TGTGCCAGCAGTTTGAGTTCCACCGGGGAGCTGTTTTTT
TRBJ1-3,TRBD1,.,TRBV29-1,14,CSVDDRGSGNTIYF,TGCAGCGTTGACGACAGGGGATCTGGAAACACCATATATTTT
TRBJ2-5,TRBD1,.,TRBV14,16,CASSRPGTGVAETQYF,TGTGCCAGCAGCCGTCCCGGGACAGGGGTGGCGGAGACCCAGTACTTC
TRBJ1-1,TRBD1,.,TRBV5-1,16,CASSSGQGGLNTEAFF,TGCGCCAGCAGCTCGGGACAGGGGGGACTGAACACTGAAGCTTTCTTT
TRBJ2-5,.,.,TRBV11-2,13,CASSLVGRETQYF,TGTGCCAGCAGCTTAGTCGGCCGGGAGACCCAGTACTTC
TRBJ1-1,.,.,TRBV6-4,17,CASPWGRHGRLVTEAFF,TGTGCCAGCCCTTGGGGGAGGCATGGTCGCTTGGTCACTGAAGCTTTCTTT
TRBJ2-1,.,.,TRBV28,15,CASRPGGGSYNEQFF,TGTGCCAGCAGACCCGGGGGAGGCTCCTACAATGAGCAGTTCTTC
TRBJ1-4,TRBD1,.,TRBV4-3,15,CASSAQGAEGEKLFF,TGCGCCAGCAGCGCCCAGGGGGCTGAAGGTGAAAAACTGTTTTTT
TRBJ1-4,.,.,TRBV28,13,CASISLGGEKLFF,TGTGCCAGCATCTCCCTAGGGGGTGAAAAACTGTTTTTT